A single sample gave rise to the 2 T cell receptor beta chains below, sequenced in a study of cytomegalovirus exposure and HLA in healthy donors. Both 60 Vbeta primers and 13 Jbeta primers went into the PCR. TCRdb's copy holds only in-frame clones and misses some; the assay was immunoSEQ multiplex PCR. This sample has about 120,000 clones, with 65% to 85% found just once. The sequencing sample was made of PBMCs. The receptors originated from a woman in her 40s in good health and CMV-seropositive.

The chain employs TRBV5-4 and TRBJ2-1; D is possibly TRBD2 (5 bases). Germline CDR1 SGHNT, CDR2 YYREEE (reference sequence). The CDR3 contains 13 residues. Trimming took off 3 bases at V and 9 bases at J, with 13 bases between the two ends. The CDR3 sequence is CASSSKLEVEQFF. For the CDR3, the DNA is TGTGCCAGCAGCTCTAAACTAGAAGTTGAGCAGTTCTTC. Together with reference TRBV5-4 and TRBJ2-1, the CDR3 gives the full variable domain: ETGVTQSPTHLIKTRGQQVTLRCSSQSGHNTVSWYQQALGQGPQFIFQYYREEENGRGNFPPRFSGLQFPNYSSELNVNALELDDSALYLCASSSKLEVEQFFGPGTRLTVL.

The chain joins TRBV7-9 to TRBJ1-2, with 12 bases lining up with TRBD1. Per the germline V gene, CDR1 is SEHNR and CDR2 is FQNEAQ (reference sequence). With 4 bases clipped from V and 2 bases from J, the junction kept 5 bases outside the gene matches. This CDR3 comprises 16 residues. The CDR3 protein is CASSSSGTGGNYGYTF. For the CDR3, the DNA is TGTGCCAGCAGCTCCTCCGGGACAGGGGGCAACTATGGCTACACCTTC.